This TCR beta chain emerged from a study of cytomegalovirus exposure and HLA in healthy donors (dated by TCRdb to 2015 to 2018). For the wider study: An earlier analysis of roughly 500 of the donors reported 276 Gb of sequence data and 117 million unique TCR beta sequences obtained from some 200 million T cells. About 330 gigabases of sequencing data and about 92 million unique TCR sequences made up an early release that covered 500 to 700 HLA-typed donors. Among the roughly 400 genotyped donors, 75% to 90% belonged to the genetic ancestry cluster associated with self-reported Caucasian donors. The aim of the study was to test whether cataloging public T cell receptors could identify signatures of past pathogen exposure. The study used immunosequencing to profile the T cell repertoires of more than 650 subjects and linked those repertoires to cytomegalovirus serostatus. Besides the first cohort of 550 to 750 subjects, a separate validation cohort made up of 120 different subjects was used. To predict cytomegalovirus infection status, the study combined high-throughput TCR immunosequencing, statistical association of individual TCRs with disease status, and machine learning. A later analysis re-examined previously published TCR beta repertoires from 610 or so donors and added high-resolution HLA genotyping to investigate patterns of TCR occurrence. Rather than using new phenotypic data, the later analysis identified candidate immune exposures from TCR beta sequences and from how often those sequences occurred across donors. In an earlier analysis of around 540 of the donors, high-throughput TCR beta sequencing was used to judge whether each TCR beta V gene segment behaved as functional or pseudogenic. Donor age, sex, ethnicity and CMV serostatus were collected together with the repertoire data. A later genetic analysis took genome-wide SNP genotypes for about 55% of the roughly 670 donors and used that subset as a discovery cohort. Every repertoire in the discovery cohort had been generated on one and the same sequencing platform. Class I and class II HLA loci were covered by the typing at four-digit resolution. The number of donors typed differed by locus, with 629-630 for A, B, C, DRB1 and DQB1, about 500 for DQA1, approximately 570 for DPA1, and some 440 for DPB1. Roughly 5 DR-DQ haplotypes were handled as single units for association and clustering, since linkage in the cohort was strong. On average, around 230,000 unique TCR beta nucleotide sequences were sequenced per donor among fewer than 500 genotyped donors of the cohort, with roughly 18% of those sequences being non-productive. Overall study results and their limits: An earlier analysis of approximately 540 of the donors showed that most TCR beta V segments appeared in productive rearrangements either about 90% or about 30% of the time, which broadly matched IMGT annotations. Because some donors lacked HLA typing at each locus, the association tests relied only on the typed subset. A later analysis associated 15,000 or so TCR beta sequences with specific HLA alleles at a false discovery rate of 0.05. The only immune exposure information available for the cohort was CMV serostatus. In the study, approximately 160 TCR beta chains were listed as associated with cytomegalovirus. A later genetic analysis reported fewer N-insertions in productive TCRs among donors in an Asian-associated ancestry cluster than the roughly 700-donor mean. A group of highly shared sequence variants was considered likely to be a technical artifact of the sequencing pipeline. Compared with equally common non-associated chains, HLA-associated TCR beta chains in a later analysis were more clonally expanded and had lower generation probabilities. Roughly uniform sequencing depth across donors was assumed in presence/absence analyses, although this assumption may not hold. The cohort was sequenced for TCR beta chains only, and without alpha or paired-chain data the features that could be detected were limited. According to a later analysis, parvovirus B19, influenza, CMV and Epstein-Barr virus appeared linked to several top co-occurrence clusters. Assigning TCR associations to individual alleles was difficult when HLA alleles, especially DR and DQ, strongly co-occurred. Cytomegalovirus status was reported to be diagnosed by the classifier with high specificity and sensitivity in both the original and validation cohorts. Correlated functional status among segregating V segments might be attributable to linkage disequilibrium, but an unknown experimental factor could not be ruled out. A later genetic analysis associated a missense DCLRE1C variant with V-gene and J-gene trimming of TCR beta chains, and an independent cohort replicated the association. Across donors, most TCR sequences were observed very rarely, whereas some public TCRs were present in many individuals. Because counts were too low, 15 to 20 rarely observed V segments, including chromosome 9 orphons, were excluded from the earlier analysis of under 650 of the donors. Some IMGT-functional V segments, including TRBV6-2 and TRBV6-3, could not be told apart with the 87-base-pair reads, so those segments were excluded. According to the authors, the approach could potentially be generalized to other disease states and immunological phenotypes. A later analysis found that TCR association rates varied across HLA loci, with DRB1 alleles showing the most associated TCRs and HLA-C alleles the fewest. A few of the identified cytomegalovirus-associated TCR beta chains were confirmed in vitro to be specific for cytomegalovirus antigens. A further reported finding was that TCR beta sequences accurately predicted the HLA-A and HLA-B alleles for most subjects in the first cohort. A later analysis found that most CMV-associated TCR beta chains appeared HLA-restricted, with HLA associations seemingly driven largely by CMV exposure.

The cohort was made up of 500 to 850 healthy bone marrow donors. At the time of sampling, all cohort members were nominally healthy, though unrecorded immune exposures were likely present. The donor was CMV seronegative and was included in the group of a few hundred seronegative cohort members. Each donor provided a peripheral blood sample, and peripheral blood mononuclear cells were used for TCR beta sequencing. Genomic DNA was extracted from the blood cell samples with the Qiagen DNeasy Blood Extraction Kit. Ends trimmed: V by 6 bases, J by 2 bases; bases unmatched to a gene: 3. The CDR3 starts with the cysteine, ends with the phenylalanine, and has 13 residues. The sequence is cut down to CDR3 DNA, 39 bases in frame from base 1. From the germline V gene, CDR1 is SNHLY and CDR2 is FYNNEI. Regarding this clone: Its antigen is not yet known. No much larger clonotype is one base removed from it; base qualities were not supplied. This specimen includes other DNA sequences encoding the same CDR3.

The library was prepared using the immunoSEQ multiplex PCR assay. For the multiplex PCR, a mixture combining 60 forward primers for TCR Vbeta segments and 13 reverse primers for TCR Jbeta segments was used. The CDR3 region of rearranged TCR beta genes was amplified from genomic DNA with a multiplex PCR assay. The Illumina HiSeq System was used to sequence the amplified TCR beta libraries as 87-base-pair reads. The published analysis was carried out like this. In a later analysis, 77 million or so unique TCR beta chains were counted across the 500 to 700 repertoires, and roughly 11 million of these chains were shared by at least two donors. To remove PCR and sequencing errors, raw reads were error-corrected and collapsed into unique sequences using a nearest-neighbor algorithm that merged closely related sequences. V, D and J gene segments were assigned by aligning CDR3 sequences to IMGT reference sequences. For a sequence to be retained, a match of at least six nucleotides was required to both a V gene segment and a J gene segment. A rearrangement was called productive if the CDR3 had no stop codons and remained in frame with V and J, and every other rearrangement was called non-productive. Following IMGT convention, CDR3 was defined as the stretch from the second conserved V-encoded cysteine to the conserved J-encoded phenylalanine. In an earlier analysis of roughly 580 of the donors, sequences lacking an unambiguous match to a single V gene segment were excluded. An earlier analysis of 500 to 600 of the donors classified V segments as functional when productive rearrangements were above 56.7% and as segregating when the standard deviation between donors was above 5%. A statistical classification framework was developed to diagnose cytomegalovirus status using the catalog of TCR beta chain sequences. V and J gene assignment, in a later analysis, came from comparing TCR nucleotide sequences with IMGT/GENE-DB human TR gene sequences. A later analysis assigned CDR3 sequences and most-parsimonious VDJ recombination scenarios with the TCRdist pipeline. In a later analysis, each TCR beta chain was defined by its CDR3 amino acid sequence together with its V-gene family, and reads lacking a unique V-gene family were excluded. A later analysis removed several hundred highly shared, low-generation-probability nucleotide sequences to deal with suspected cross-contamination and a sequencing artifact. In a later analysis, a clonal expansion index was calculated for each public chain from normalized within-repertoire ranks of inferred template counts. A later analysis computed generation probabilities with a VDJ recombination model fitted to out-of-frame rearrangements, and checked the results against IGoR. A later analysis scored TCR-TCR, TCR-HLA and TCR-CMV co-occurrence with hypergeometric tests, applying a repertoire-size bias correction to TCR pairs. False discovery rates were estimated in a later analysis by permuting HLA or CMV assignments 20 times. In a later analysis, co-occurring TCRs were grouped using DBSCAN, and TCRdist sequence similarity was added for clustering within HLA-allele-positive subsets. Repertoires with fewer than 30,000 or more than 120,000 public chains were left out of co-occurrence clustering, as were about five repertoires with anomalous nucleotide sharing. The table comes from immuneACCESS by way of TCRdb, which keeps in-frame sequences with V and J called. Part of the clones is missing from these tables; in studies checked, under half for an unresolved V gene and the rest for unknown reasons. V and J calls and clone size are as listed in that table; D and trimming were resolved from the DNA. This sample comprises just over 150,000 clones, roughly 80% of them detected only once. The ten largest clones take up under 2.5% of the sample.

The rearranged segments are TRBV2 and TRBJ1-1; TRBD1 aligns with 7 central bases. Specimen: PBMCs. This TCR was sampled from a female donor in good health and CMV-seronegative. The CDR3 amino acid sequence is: CASRQGLNTEAFF. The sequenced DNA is TGTGCCAGCAGACAGGGGTTAAACACTGAAGCTTTCTTT.